The 29 T cell receptor beta chains reported below all come from one sample, sequenced in a study of blood T cell repertoires in COVID-19. Profiled with immunoSEQ multiplex PCR; TCRdb holds only in-frame clones, not every one. The sample holds some 180,000 clones; around 83% are singletons and the top ten take roughly 18%. Sequencing was done on a sample of peripheral blood. The receptor set was obtained from a woman in her seventies who had recovered from COVID-19.

This clone occurred a few times. The chain is built from TRBV9 and TRBJ1-5; maybe TRBD1 (5 bases). The V end lost 3 bases, the J end lost 10 bases, and 14 bases lay between the germline ends. Germline loops: CDR1 SGDLS, CDR2 YYNGEE. The CDR3 totals 13 residues. The CDR3 DNA sequence: TGTGCCAGCAGCGGGGGCCCGGACGGTCCCCAGCATTTT. This codes for CASSGGPDGPQHF.

The chain links TRBV5-1 to TRBJ2-6, with a possible D match to TRBD2 (6 bases). Trimming left V 0 bases short and J 1 base short, with 8 bases between. CDR3 length: 16 residues. The germline gives CDR1 SGHRS, CDR2 YFSETQ. The CDR3 loop is CASSLAGSSGANVLTF. DNA for the CDR3: TGCGCCAGCAGCTTGGCCGGGAGTTCTGGGGCCAACGTCCTGACTTTC.

The chain links TRBV18 to TRBJ2-2; TRBD2 might be the D (5 bases). This CDR3 region has 16 residues. The germline V gene has CDR1 KGHSH and CDR2 LQKENI. V dropped 3 bases and J dropped 0 bases, with 11 bases sitting between them. CDR3 sequence: CASSPPDGTNTGELFF. The CDR3 DNA follows: TGTGCCAGCTCACCCCCGGACGGGACGAACACCGGGGAGCTGTTTTTT.

The chain links TRBV5-4 to TRBJ2-1; possible D gene TRBD1, 6 bases. This CDR3 contains 16 residues. Germline V CDR1 and CDR2: SGHNT, YYREEE (reference sequence). Deletions cut 4 bases from V and 4 bases from J, with 18 bases between. CDR3 nucleotides: TGTGCCAGCAGCCCTCCGGGTTGGGGGCGGTACAATGAGCAGTTCTTC. Its protein product is CASSPPGWGRYNEQFF. Full variable domain (remainder filled in from reference TRBV5-4 and TRBJ2-1): ETGVTQSPTHLIKTRGQQVTLRCSSQSGHNTVSWYQQALGQGPQFIFQYYREEENGRGNFPPRFSGLQFPNYSSELNVNALELDDSALYLCASSPPGWGRYNEQFFGPGTRLTVL.

This chain joins TRBV13 and TRBJ2-5; maybe TRBD2 (6 bases). Germline V CDR1 and CDR2: PRHDT, FYEKMQ (reference sequence). With 5 bases removed from V and 1 base from J, the gap between germline ends came to 11 bases. This CDR3 is 14 amino acids long. The CDR3 DNA is TGTGCCAGCAGCCCCCGGGGACTCCAAGAGACCCAGTACTTC. This encodes CASSPRGLQETQYF.

The chain joins TRBV6-2 or TRBV6-3 to TRBJ2-3; TRBD2 matches 8 bases. Germline V gives CDR1 MNHEY, CDR2 SVGEGT. Losses at the gene ends were 5 bases for V and 5 bases for J; bases not matched to a gene: 6. The CDR3 length is 14 residues. The CDR3 DNA reads TGTGCCAGCAGTCCAGCGGGAGTGGGAGATACGCAGTATTTT. Its protein product is CASSPAGVGDTQYF.

The chain employs TRBV19 and TRBJ1-1; TRBD1 is a possible D gene (5 bases). V was shortened by 3 bases and J by 4 bases, with 15 bases between the two germline ends. The CDR3 loop spans 15 amino acids. The germline V gene has CDR1 LNHDA and CDR2 SQIVND (reference sequence). The CDR3 DNA sequence: TGTGCCAGTAGTATTGTGGGGGGGAGTACCACTGAAGCTTTCTTT. This codes for CASSIVGGSTTEAFF.

The chain couples TRBV19 to TRBJ1-6; a weak D match, TRBD1 (5 bases). CDR1 and CDR2 (germline): LNHDA, SQIVND (reference sequence). Trimming stripped 7 bases from V and 0 bases from J, with 13 bases between. CDR3 length equals 16 residues. CDR3 loop: CASNKGPSSYNSPLHF. CDR3 sequence (DNA): TGTGCCAGTAACAAGGGGCCAAGCTCCTATAATTCACCCCTCCACTTT. Based on the CDR3 plus reference TRBV19 and TRBJ1-6, the full variable domain is DGGITQSPKYLFRKEGQNVTLSCEQNLNHDAMYWYRQDPGQGLRLIYYSQIVNDFQKGDIAEGYSVSREKKESFPLTVTSAQKNPTAFYLCASNKGPSSYNSPLHFGNGTRLTVT.

This clone was recorded once. This chain joins TRBV2 and TRBJ1-4, with D unclear. Trimming left V 3 bases short and J 4 bases short, with 3 bases between. The germline gives CDR1 SNHLY, CDR2 FYNNEI. The CDR3 length is 12 residues. In nucleotides, the CDR3 is TGTGCCAGCAGTGACCGTAATGAAAAACTGTTTTTT. Translated: CASSDRNEKLFF.

J is TRBJ2-3 and V is TRBV29-1, with TRBD1 matching 10 bases. V gave up 6 bases and J gave up 8 bases; unmatched junction bases: 14. The CDR3 sequence is 15 residues long. Germline V gene data show CDR1 as SQVTM and CDR2 as ANQGSEA. DNA of the CDR3: TGCAGCGTAACAACCCCGGGACAGGGGAGAGTTACGCAGTATTTT. This sequence encodes CSVTTPGQGRVTQYF.

The CDR3 nucleotides are TGTGCCAGCAGCCTCAGGGGGTTCTATGGCTACACCTTC. Amino acid sequence: CASSLRGFYGYTF. This chain joins TRBV27 and TRBJ1-2; 7 bases fit TRBD1. In germline, CDR1 is MNHEY, CDR2 SMNVEV (reference sequence). The CDR3 is 13 amino acids. V was pared by 6 bases and J by 4 bases, with 5 bases of the junction left unmatched.

The V call is TRBV6-1, the J call TRBJ1-5; no clear D gene. Trimming stripped 2 bases from V and 0 bases from J, with 11 bases between. Looked up from germline, CDR1 is MNHNS and CDR2 is SASEGT. The CDR3 is made up of 16 amino acids. The CDR3 nucleotides are TGTGCCAGCAGTGAATTGGGAGGAACTAGCAATCAGCCCCAGCATTTT. Translated, it gives CASSELGGTSNQPQHF.

The chain couples TRBV20-1 to TRBJ1-1, with a weak D call TRBD1 (5 bases). This CDR3 region has 11 residues. Trimming cost V 6 bases and J 10 bases, with 15 bases left between them. CDR1 and CDR2 (germline): DFQATT, SNEGSKA (reference sequence). This CDR3 is CSAQGPGGAFF. CDR3 DNA sequence: TGCAGTGCCCAGGGCCCCGGGGGAGCTTTCTTT.

The rearrangement links TRBV2 to TRBJ1-2; 8 bases fit TRBD1. V was clipped by 11 bases and J by 4 bases; unmatched bases: 12. Germline-derived CDR1 and CDR2 are SNHLY and FYNNEI. This CDR3 spans 14 amino acids. The CDR3 region is CARQGAEDSYGYTF. The CDR3 DNA follows: TGTGCCCGCCAGGGGGCGGAGGATTCCTATGGCTACACCTTC. Together with reference TRBV2 and TRBJ1-2, the CDR3 gives the full variable domain: EPEVTQTPSHQVTQMGQEVILRCVPISNHLYFYWYRQILGQKVEFLVSFYNNEISEKSEIFDDQFSVERPDGSNFTLKIRSTKLEDSAMYFCARQGAEDSYGYTFGSGTRLTVV.

The chain couples TRBV29-1 to TRBJ1-1; D is unclear. There are 12 residues in the CDR3. Germline CDR1 reads SQVTM; CDR2 reads ANQGSEA. V lost 4 bases, J lost 2 bases, and 8 bases lay in between. For the CDR3, the DNA is TGCAGCGTTGGTTGGGCTAACACTGAAGCTTTCTTT. It encodes CSVGWANTEAFF.

The table lists this clone with a count of one. The chain has TRBV30 and TRBJ1-2; 8 bases align to TRBD1. The CDR3 covers 13 residues. J gave up 6 bases and V 3 bases, and 6 bases lay outside the gene matches. CDR1 is GTSNPN, CDR2 SVGIG, per germline (reference sequence). The CDR3 region has the DNA TGTGCCTGGAGCCCGGACAGGGACCATGGCTACACCTTC. Encoded protein: CAWSPDRDHGYTF.

J is TRBJ2-1 and V is TRBV5-1; 11 bases align to TRBD2. The germline gives CDR1 SGHRS, CDR2 YFSETQ. V was clipped by 1 base and J by 15 bases; unmatched bases: 12. This CDR3 is built from 15 residues. CDR3 nucleotides: TGCGCCAGCAGCTTGACCACCGGGACTAGCGGCTCGGGGTTCTTC. Its translation: CASSLTTGTSGSGFF.

J is TRBJ1-1 and V is TRBV5-1, with D possibly being TRBD1 (6 bases). Trimming took off 0 bases at V and 2 bases at J, with 8 bases between the two ends. CDR3 size: 14 residues. The germline V gene has CDR1 SGHRS and CDR2 YFSETQ. The CDR3 DNA reads as TGCGCCAGCAGCTTGGCGACAGGTAACACTGAAGCTTTCTTT. Encoded protein: CASSLATGNTEAFF.

The gene calls are TRBV29-1 and TRBJ2-7; tentatively, D is TRBD2 (5 bases). The CDR3 is made up of 13 amino acids. V shed 4 bases and J shed 3 bases, with 13 bases lying between them. Germline CDR1 is SQVTM and CDR2 is ANQGSEA. CDR3 sequence reads: CSVGFLGDYEQYF. The CDR3 DNA is TGCAGCGTTGGGTTTCTCGGGGACTACGAGCAGTACTTC.

As for this clone: Within the sample, other DNA sequences also encode this same CDR3. The V and J genes are TRBV27 and TRBJ2-1, with 7 bases that match TRBD1. V gave up 5 bases and J gave up 3 bases; unmatched junction bases: 1. The CDR3 sequence is 13 residues long. In germline, CDR1 is MNHEY, CDR2 SMNVEV (reference sequence). In DNA form, the CDR3 reads TGTGCCAGCAGTAGGACAGGCTACAATGAGCAGTTCTTC. Translating it yields CASSRTGYNEQFF.

V usage is TRBV5-4 and J usage is TRBJ2-3; D not certain. The CDR3 spans 15 residues. The germline CDR1 and CDR2 sequences are SGHNT and YYREEE (reference sequence). V was cut by 3 bases and J by 0 bases, with 11 bases left in between. CDR3 in DNA: TGTGCCAGCAGCTCCGCAGTGTCTAGCACAGATACGCAGTATTTT. It specifies CASSSAVSSTDTQYF.

The V and J genes are TRBV20-1 and TRBJ2-1; D is ambiguous. The CDR3 runs to 11 residues. V lost 3 bases and J lost 6, with 6 bases in between. CDR1 is DFQATT, CDR2 SNEGSKA, per germline (reference sequence). Here the CDR3 reads CSASTLNEQFF. The CDR3 coding sequence is TGCAGTGCTAGCACTCTCAATGAGCAGTTCTTC.

The chain employs TRBV7-9 and TRBJ1-4, with 9 bases fitting TRBD1. This CDR3 has 18 residues. CDR1 and CDR2 (germline): SEHNR, FQNEAQ (reference sequence). V shed 5 bases, J shed 7 bases, and the junction held 17 bases outside the gene matches. CDR3 coding DNA: TGTGCCAGCAGCGCCACTTGGGACAGGGAAGTTCTGGGTGAAAAACTGTTTTTT. Encoded protein: CASSATWDREVLGEKLFF.

The chain employs TRBV12-5 and TRBJ2-5; perhaps TRBD2 as D (5 bases). V was cut by 6 bases and J by 5 bases, with 19 bases left in between. The CDR3 totals 15 residues. Germline CDR1 LGHNT, CDR2 FRNRAP. The CDR3 is CASGQGSVVMETQYF. CDR3 nucleotide sequence: TGTGCTAGTGGACAAGGGAGTGTAGTTATGGAGACCCAGTACTTC. The entire variable domain, with the rest obtained from reference TRBV12-5 and TRBJ2-5, is as follows: DARVTQTPRHKVTEMGQEVTMRCQPILGHNTVFWYRQTMMQGLELLAYFRNRAPLDDSGMPKDRFSAEMPDATLATLKIQPSEPRDSAVYFCASGQGSVVMETQYFGPGTRLLVL.

Here the CDR3 DNA reads TGTGCCAGCAGCCCCAGGGGCTCCCCGGGTACTGAAGCTTTCTTT. As protein: CASSPRGSPGTEAFF. This rearrangement joins TRBV3-1 (or the pseudogene TRBV3-2) to TRBJ1-1, with D possibly matching TRBD1 (6 bases). Trimming removed 4 bases from V and 5 bases from J, with 17 bases in between. The CDR3 sequence is 15 residues long. Germline CDR1 LGHDT, CDR2 YNNKEL (reference sequence).

The CDR3 nucleotides read TGTGCCAGCAGCCCGGACAGGGGCCGGATTATTCAGTACTTC. It encodes CASSPDRGRIIQYF. The rearrangement joins TRBV7-2 to TRBJ2-4; 9 nucleotides agree with TRBD1. This CDR3 comprises 14 residues. CDR1 and CDR2 from the germline V gene are SGHTA and FQGNSA. V was clipped by 5 bases and J by 10 bases; unmatched bases: 9.

V is TRBV13 and J is TRBJ1-1, with D unresolved. Germline V gives CDR1 PRHDT, CDR2 FYEKMQ (reference sequence). Trimming shortened V by 4 bases and J by 7 bases, and 13 bases separated the two germline ends. This CDR3 contains 13 residues. The CDR3 spells CASSSPWASEAFF. The CDR3 region has the DNA TGTGCCAGCAGCTCGCCTTGGGCAAGTGAAGCTTTCTTT.

This chain joins TRBV19 and TRBJ1-1; TRBD1 might be the D (6 bases). The CDR3 spans 14 residues. CDR1 is LNHDA, CDR2 SQIVND, per germline (reference sequence). V dropped 4 bases and J dropped 2 bases, with 11 bases sitting between them. This CDR3 reads CASSRLGANTEAFF. As DNA, the CDR3 is TGTGCCAGTAGTAGGCTGGGGGCCAACACTGAAGCTTTCTTT.

The chain employs TRBV18 and TRBJ1-1; TRBD1 matches at 7 bases. The CDR3 spans 14 residues. V was clipped by 4 bases and J by 7 bases; unmatched bases: 9. CDR1 KGHSH and CDR2 LQKENI come from the germline V gene. CDR3 region: CASSRDTGEHEAFF. CDR3 DNA sequence: TGTGCCAGCTCACGGGACACAGGGGAACATGAAGCTTTCTTT.